Here is one TCR beta chain with its context. The data are from a study of blood T cell repertoires in COVID-19. Germline V lookup: CDR1 MNHEY, CDR2 SMNVEV (reference sequence). The CDR3 consists of 12 residues. Trimming removed 5 bases at V and 5 bases at J, with 9 bases between. Authors' processing steps: Reference gene primers were amplified, and this amplification served to estimate nucleated cell counts. Profiling relied on immunoSEQ multiplex PCR, and the TCRdb table lists in-frame clones only, not all of them. V, J and clone size were drawn from that table, and D and trimming were deduced from the DNA. The sample consists of 250,000 to 300,000 clones, roughly 90% of them appearing once.

This TCR came from a man aged 50-59 years with acute or convalescent COVID-19. Specimen: peripheral blood. V usage is TRBV27 and J usage is TRBJ2-5, with a possible D match to TRBD1 (5 bases). The CDR3 reads CASSGAGETQYF. The CDR3 DNA follows: TGTGCCAGCAGTGGGGCAGGGGAGACCCAGTACTTC.